Below are 23 T cell receptor beta chains sequenced from a single sample in a study of cytomegalovirus exposure and HLA in healthy donors. Primers included in the PCR were 60 Vbeta and 13 Jbeta primers. TCRdb's copy holds only in-frame clones and misses some; the assay was immunoSEQ multiplex PCR. The sample carries 200,000 to 250,000 clones, around 89% recorded once. Specimen: PBMCs. These receptors were obtained from a woman between 18 and 29 years old in good health and CMV-seronegative.

This chain connects TRBV11-2 to TRBJ1-6, with TRBD1 matching 7 bases. Germline-derived CDR1 and CDR2 are SGHAT and FQNNGV. V was pared by 4 bases and J by 2 bases, with 2 bases of the junction left unmatched. There are 15 residues in the CDR3. The CDR3 spells CASSSGQAYNSPLHF. As DNA, the CDR3 is TGTGCCAGCAGCTCTGGACAGGCCTATAATTCACCCCTCCACTTT.

The chain is built from TRBV11-2 and TRBJ2-5, with 8 nucleotides matching TRBD2. The J call is uncertain, as TRBJ2-7 better fits the DNA end. The germline V gene encodes CDR1 SGHAT and CDR2 FQNNGV. This CDR3 is built from 18 residues. The CDR3 nucleotides read TGTGCCAGCAGCCCCATAAAGCGGGGGTGGGGTACCCGGTACGAGCAGTACTTC. Protein product: CASSPIKRGWGTRYEQYF.

The chain has TRBV7-2 and TRBJ2-1, with 11 nucleotides matching TRBD2. The junction had 7 bases not matched to a gene; V was cut back by 6 bases and J by 3 bases. Germline V CDR1 and CDR2: SGHTA, FQGNSA. The CDR3 is made up of 16 amino acids. Here the CDR3 reads CASRLSGGASYNEQFF. The CDR3 DNA follows: TGTGCCAGCAGGCTTAGCGGGGGGGCAAGCTACAATGAGCAGTTCTTC.

This chain links TRBV11-3 with TRBJ2-1; 7 nucleotides match TRBD1. The CDR3 contains 15 residues. Trimming cost V 5 bases and J 2 bases; bases outside gene matches: 6. Germline V gene lookup returns CDR1 SGHNT and CDR2 YENEEA. The CDR3 DNA sequence: TGTGCCAGCAGCCCCGACAGGGTAGCCTACAATGAGCAGTTCTTC. Protein sequence: CASSPDRVAYNEQFF.

The rearrangement links TRBV4-3 to TRBJ2-5; D might be TRBD2 (6 bases). Trimming took 0 bases from V and 4 from J, leaving 6 bases between them. Germline CDR1 and CDR2: LGHNA and YSLEER. This CDR3 contains 13 residues. The DNA for the CDR3 is TGCGCCAGCAGCCAAGAGCGGGGAGAGACCCAGTACTTC. Its protein is CASSQERGETQYF.

Written as DNA, the CDR3 is TGTGCCAGCACGGGGGAAACAGCGGCCTGGTACGAGCAGTACTTC. As protein: CASTGETAAWYEQYF. V gene TRBV6-1 combines with J gene TRBJ2-7; perhaps TRBD2 as D (6 bases). CDR3 length: 15 residues. Germline values: CDR1 MNHNS, CDR2 SASEGT. Trimming cost V 7 bases and J 4 bases, with 20 bases left between them.

CDR3 residues: CASSSGGAFAGDTQYF. The CDR3 region has the DNA TGTGCCAGCAGCTCCGGGGGGGCATTCGCGGGAGATACGCAGTATTTT. This sequence joins TRBV11-2 and TRBJ2-3; 8 bases are a match to TRBD2. Germline V CDR1 and CDR2: SGHAT, FQNNGV. Germline trimming cut 4 bases from V and 5 bases from J; bases unmatched to any gene: 11. This CDR3 is built from 16 residues.

The V gene is TRBV29-1, the J gene TRBJ2-6, with D hard to call. CDR1 and CDR2 (germline): SQVTM, ANQGSEA. Trimming took 6 bases from V and 1 from J, leaving 16 bases between them. The CDR3 is made up of 16 amino acids. This CDR3 is CSVSLQVLSGANVLTF. CDR3 nucleotides: TGCAGCGTGAGCCTTCAGGTATTATCTGGGGCCAACGTCCTGACTTTC.

This chain uses TRBV19 with TRBJ2-2; 7 bases are a match to TRBD1. CDR3 length equals 14 residues. J lost 5 bases, V lost 7 bases, and 7 bases had no gene match. Looked up from germline, CDR1 is LNHDA and CDR2 is SQIVND (reference sequence). CDR3 nucleotide sequence: TGTGCCAGTAACGTCCCGGGACAGACCGGGGAGCTGTTTTTT. Amino acid sequence: CASNVPGQTGELFF.

This clone was observed a single time. CDR3 DNA sequence: TGTGCCACCAGCGTCGACAGGGGGCTCCTTTTCGATTTCTTC. Its translation: CATSVDRGLLFDFF. This sequence joins TRBV15 and TRBJ2-1; 10 bases agree with TRBD1. The CDR3 length is 14 residues. The germline CDR1 and CDR2 sequences are LNHNV and YYDKDF (reference sequence). V shed 5 bases and J 16 bases; nucleotides not matched to a gene: 14.

This chain joins TRBV25-1 and TRBJ1-6; TRBD1 is a possible D gene (5 bases). The CDR3 contains 16 residues. Germline CDR1 and CDR2: MGHDK and SYGVNS. V gave up 3 bases and J gave up 13 bases, with 22 bases separating them. The CDR3 DNA reads TGTGCCAGCAGTGAGGGCGGGAGGGGCAGACGCGTTCCCCTCCACTTT. It translates to CASSEGGRGRRVPLHF.

This chain connects TRBV9 to TRBJ1-3, with TRBD1 as a possible D gene (5 bases). In germline, CDR1 is SGDLS, CDR2 YYNGEE. The V end was cut by 4 bases, the J end by 4 bases, with 21 bases between. The CDR3 is 17 amino acids. The CDR3, as DNA: TGTGCCAGCAGCCCAGAAGGGGCTTACACCCCAGGAAACACCATATATTTT. Protein: CASSPEGAYTPGNTIYF.

This chain joins TRBV5-1 and TRBJ1-2; TRBD1 is a possible D gene (6 bases). V lost 0 bases, J lost 10 bases, and 13 bases lay in between. This CDR3 comprises 13 residues. The germline V gene encodes CDR1 SGHRS and CDR2 YFSETQ. CDR3 bases: TGCGCCAGCAGCTTGGGACAGGCGGATGTCTACACCTTC. This codes for CASSLGQADVYTF.

This chain connects TRBV2 to TRBJ2-7, with 13 bases identical to TRBD2. This CDR3 has 14 residues. Unmatched junction bases numbered 7, after V lost 8 bases and J lost 6 bases. Germline values: CDR1 SNHLY, CDR2 FYNNEI. The DNA of the CDR3 is TGTGCCAGCGCGGTACTAGCGGGGGGGCCCGAGCAGTACTTC. It codes for CASAVLAGGPEQYF.

The rearrangement links TRBV7-9 to TRBJ1-1, with 7 bases identical to TRBD1. The germline gives CDR1 SEHNR, CDR2 FQNEAQ (reference sequence). The CDR3 is made up of 19 amino acids. The V gene end was trimmed by 4 bases and the J gene end by 0 bases; junction bases not matched to a gene: 17. CDR3: CASSSPPVEGQPMNTEAFF. CDR3 DNA sequence: TGTGCCAGCAGCTCCCCCCCCGTTGAGGGACAGCCCATGAACACTGAAGCTTTCTTT.

The chain combines TRBV11-2 with TRBJ1-1; D possibly corresponds to TRBD1 (6 bases). This CDR3 has 15 residues. In germline, CDR1 is SGHAT, CDR2 FQNNGV. Trimming took 2 bases from V and 4 from J, leaving 14 bases between them. CDR3 in amino acids: CASSLSWGGGTEAFF. In DNA, the CDR3 is TGTGCCAGCAGCTTATCGTGGGGGGGCGGCACTGAAGCTTTCTTT.

The gene calls are TRBV10-3 and TRBJ1-2, with D hard to call. Germline V CDR1 and CDR2: ENHRY, SYGVKD. V lost 2 bases, J lost 6 bases, and 19 bases lay in between. The CDR3 extends over 16 amino acids. CDR3 in amino acids: CAISEDMRGRPNGYTF. CDR3 DNA sequence: TGTGCCATCAGTGAGGATATGCGGGGTCGGCCGAATGGCTACACCTTC.

The chain carries TRBV2 and TRBJ2-1, with 10 bases lining up with TRBD2. The CDR3 extends over 18 amino acids. V lost 6 bases and J lost 5; bases outside the gene matches: 16. Germline V CDR1 and CDR2: SNHLY, FYNNEI. CDR3 protein: CASRGLIAGGQLHNEQFF. CDR3 coding DNA: TGTGCCAGCAGGGGCCTAATAGCGGGAGGACAACTCCACAATGAGCAGTTCTTC.

This clone was found once. This chain links TRBV27 with TRBJ2-7, with 12 bases lining up with TRBD2. CDR3 size: 16 residues. Per germline, CDR1 MNHEY and CDR2 SMNVEV (reference sequence). The trim removed 5 bases at V and 5 bases at J, leaving 10 bases unmatched. The CDR3 protein is CASSDPTSGSINEQYF. Here the CDR3 DNA reads TGTGCCAGCAGTGACCCGACTAGCGGGAGTATCAACGAGCAGTACTTC.

This clone was found a few times. The V call is TRBV4-3, the J call TRBJ2-3; TRBD2 matches at 8 bases. Germline V lookup: CDR1 LGHNA, CDR2 YSLEER. V gave up 2 bases and J gave up 2 bases; unmatched junction bases: 9. The CDR3 covers 17 residues. CDR3 amino acids: CASSQRHGGAVTDTQYF. In nucleotides, the CDR3 is TGCGCCAGCAGCCAACGCCACGGGGGGGCGGTCACAGATACGCAGTATTTT.

This chain uses TRBV7-9 with TRBJ2-7; possibly TRBD1 for D (6 bases). Germline CDR1 reads SEHNR; CDR2 reads FQNEAQ (reference sequence). The CDR3 runs to 16 residues. V was clipped by 4 bases and J by 0 bases, with 16 bases between them. CDR3 residues: CASSWALDRSSYEQYF. As DNA, the CDR3 is TGTGCCAGCAGCTGGGCTTTAGACAGGTCCTCCTACGAGCAGTACTTC.

V usage is TRBV7-9 and J usage is TRBJ2-7, with 10 nucleotides matching TRBD1. Germline lookup yields CDR1 SEHNR and CDR2 FQNEAQ (reference sequence). V shed 5 bases, J shed 2 bases, and the junction held 9 bases outside the gene matches. CDR3 length: 16 residues. CDR3 DNA: TGTGCCAGCAGCCCCGCGGCGGGACAGGGGACCTACGAGCAGTACTTC. This translates into CASSPAAGQGTYEQYF. Together with reference TRBV7-9 and TRBJ2-7, the CDR3 gives the full variable domain: DTGVSQNPRHKITKRGQNVTFRCDPISEHNRLYWYRQTLGQGPEFLTYFQNEAQLEKSRLLSDRFSAERPKGSFSTLEIQRTEQGDSAMYLCASSPAAGQGTYEQYFGPGTRLTVT.

V usage is TRBV2 and J usage is TRBJ2-5; tentative D call: TRBD2 (5 bases). Germline values: CDR1 SNHLY, CDR2 FYNNEI. The CDR3 loop spans 16 amino acids. The V and J ends lost 5 bases and 0 bases respectively, with 16 bases between them. CDR3 region: CASSHRVLGYQETQYF. The CDR3 nucleotides read TGTGCCAGCAGTCACCGGGTACTAGGTTACCAAGAGACCCAGTACTTC.